The next 19 T cell receptor beta chains were all read from a single sample in a study of blood T cells in healthy people across ages. Combining a sample-barcoded 5' primer with a J-beta primer mix, a second PCR ran for roughly 7 to 11 cycles. Each CDR3 protein is one row after TCRdb ran MiXCR on the 5' RACE reads. The data hold about 1.8 million distinct CDR3 sequences, with 49% observed a single time. Input material: blood. These receptor sequences come from a woman between 35 and 50 years old in good health.

The chain is built from TRBV28 and TRBJ2-7; possibly TRBD2 for D (5 bases). The CDR3 totals 12 residues. Trimming removed 6 bases from V and 2 bases from J, with 8 bases in between. Germline V lookup: CDR1 MDHEN, CDR2 SYDVKM. The CDR3 DNA follows: TGTGCCAGCAGGCGGGCAGCCTACGAGCAGTACTTC. Encoded protein: CASRRAAYEQYF.

This clonotype was counted once. The DNA is left out, because the CDR3 cannot be placed on it with certainty; the CDR3 is given as TCRdb lists it. V is TRBV21-1 and J is TRBJ2-3; TRBD1 is the table's D call and was not checked against the DNA. TRBV21-1 is deemed a pseudogene. Inclusive of both ends, the CDR3 amounts to 16 amino acids. The CDR3 protein is CASSKVGEGNTDTQYF.

The chain uses TRBV9 and TRBJ2-1; D is tentatively TRBD1 or TRBD2 (5 bases each). Trimming pared 0 bases from V and 8 bases from J, leaving 15 bases between. Germline CDR1 and CDR2: SGDLS and YYNGEE. The CDR3 sequence is 15 residues long. The DNA for the CDR3 is TGTGCCAGCAGCGTAGTGGAGGTATTGGGGGATGAGCAGTTCTTC. Amino acids: CASSVVEVLGDEQFF.

This chain joins TRBV4-3 and TRBJ2-5, with D unclear. V gave up 2 bases and J gave up 1 base, with 23 bases separating them. The CDR3 has 19 residues. Germline loops: CDR1 LGHNA, CDR2 YSLEER. The CDR3 sequence is CASSQTHSGVFNIQETQYF. The CDR3 DNA reads TGCGCCAGCAGCCAAACTCACAGTGGAGTCTTTAACATCCAAGAGACCCAGTACTTC.

V is TRBV15 and J is TRBJ1-6, with 11 bases aligning to TRBD1. Germline V gene lookup returns CDR1 LNHNV and CDR2 YYDKDF (reference sequence). Losses at the gene ends were 0 bases for V and 14 bases for J; bases not matched to a gene: 3. The CDR3 length is 14 residues. The CDR3 sequence: CATSRDRDRGSLHF. The CDR3 DNA follows: TGTGCCACCAGCAGAGATAGGGACAGGGGGTCCCTCCACTTT. The full variable domain, in which reference TRBV15 and TRBJ1-6 provide the parts outside the CDR3, is DAMVIQNPRYQVTQFGKPVTLSCSQTLNHNVMYWYQQKSSQAPKLLFHYYDKDFNNEADTPDNFQSRRPNTSFCFLDIRSPGLGDTAMYLCATSRDRDRGSLHFGNGTRLTVT.

This clonotype was detected only a few times. The rearrangement joins TRBV4-3 to TRBJ2-6, with 8 bases identical to TRBD1. Germline CDR1 reads LGHNA; CDR2 reads YSLEER. Trimming at V came to 0 bases and at J to 2 bases, leaving 6 bases not matched to a gene. The CDR3 runs 18 residues. The CDR3 here is CASSQDDAGGAGANVLTF. The DNA of the CDR3 is TGCGCCAGCAGCCAAGATGACGCAGGGGGCGCTGGGGCCAACGTCCTGACTTTC.

This clonotype was recorded only once. The genes are TRBV28 and TRBJ2-3; the match to TRBD2 covers 9 bases. V gave up 4 bases and J gave up 5 bases; unmatched junction bases: 7. Germline values: CDR1 MDHEN, CDR2 SYDVKM. The CDR3 totals 15 residues. CDR3 in DNA: TGTGCCAGCAGTTCGGCGGGGGGGCCGTTAGATACGCAGTATTTT. Its translation is CASSSAGGPLDTQYF.

The chain combines TRBV7-2 with TRBJ1-2, with TRBD1 as a possible D gene (5 bases). The CDR3 runs 15 residues. With 1 base removed from V and 0 bases from J, the gap between germline ends came to 9 bases. Germline CDR1 reads SGHTA; CDR2 reads FQGNSA. The CDR3 is CASSLEVTANYGYTF. Written as DNA, the CDR3 is TGTGCCAGCAGCTTAGAAGTGACAGCTAACTATGGCTACACCTTC. Together with reference TRBV7-2 and TRBJ1-2, the CDR3 gives the full variable domain: GAGVSQSPSNKVTEKGKDVELRCDPISGHTALYWYRQSLGQGLEFLIYFQGNSAPDKSGLPSDRFSAERTGGSVSTLTIQRTQQEDSAVYLCASSLEVTANYGYTFGSGTRLTVV.

The sample holds a few counts of this clonotype. This chain connects TRBV27 to TRBJ1-5; D gene uncertain. The V gene lost 2 bases and the J gene lost 7 bases, with 12 bases spanning the gap. Germline V CDR1 and CDR2: MNHEY, SMNVEV (reference sequence). The CDR3 consists of 14 residues. CDR3 nucleotide sequence: TGTGCCAGCAGTTTAAAAGGGATAGGCCAGCCCCAGCATTTT. Translating it yields CASSLKGIGQPQHF.

The chain is built from TRBV20-1 and TRBJ2-1; TRBD2 is a possible D gene (5 bases). The V gene's germline CDR1 is DFQATT and CDR2 SNEGSKA (reference sequence). V gave up 1 base and J gave up 4 bases, with 29 bases separating them. This CDR3 contains 20 residues. CDR3 DNA sequence: TGCAGTGCTAGAGCCTGGAAGGGAGAAGATGGCGGCCCGACTTACAATGAGCAGTTCTTC. Translated: CSARAWKGEDGGPTYNEQFF.

This chain joins TRBV20-1 and TRBJ2-5; 12 bases map to TRBD2. The end of the DNA fits TRBJ2-7 better, so the J call may be wrong. Per germline, CDR1 DFQATT and CDR2 SNEGSKA (reference sequence). This CDR3 has 14 amino acids. DNA of the CDR3: TGCAGTGCTAGAGCCCCTAGCGGGGGGGGCGAGCAGTACTTC. Residues: CSARAPSGGGEQYF.

This sequence joins TRBV9 and TRBJ2-3; D is undetermined. Germline assignment: CDR1 SGDLS and CDR2 YYNGEE. This CDR3 contains 16 residues. The V gene lost 1 base and the J gene lost 0 bases, with 12 bases spanning the gap. The CDR3 region has the DNA TGTGCCAGCAGCGTAAGTATCGCCTCTAGCACAGATACGCAGTATTTT. Its protein is CASSVSIASSTDTQYF.

This chain uses TRBV20-1 with TRBJ1-2; D might be TRBD1 (6 bases). The length of the CDR3 is 14 residues. V lost 3 bases to trimming and J lost 3 bases, with 14 bases between them. The germline CDR1 and CDR2 sequences are DFQATT and SNEGSKA (reference sequence). The CDR3 is CSASQGHSDYGYTF. CDR3 bases: TGCAGTGCTAGTCAGGGACATTCCGACTATGGCTACACCTTC.

This clonotype was seen at least ten times. The chain carries TRBV5-6 and TRBJ2-7, with 8 bases matching TRBD2. The CDR3 spans 13 residues. The J segment lost 7 bases and the V segment lost 4 bases, leaving 7 bases of the junction unmatched. CDR1 is SGHDT, CDR2 YYEEEE, per germline. CDR3 loop: CASSDGLAREQYF. The CDR3 DNA reads TGTGCCAGCAGCGACGGACTAGCCCGTGAGCAGTACTTC.

This clonotype was seen more than once but under ten times. CDR3: CASSQALVGTGELFF. The CDR3 DNA follows: TGTGCCAGCAGCCAAGCCCTAGTAGGCACCGGGGAGCTGTTTTTT. The rearrangement joins TRBV14 to TRBJ2-2, with D uncertain. The CDR3 covers 15 residues. Germline values: CDR1 SGHDN, CDR2 FVKESK. V lost 1 base and J lost 4, with 10 bases in between.

V gene TRBV6-6 combines with J gene TRBJ2-3; maybe TRBD1 (6 bases). The V end was cut by 10 bases, the J end by 2 bases, with 19 bases between. The CDR3 totals 15 residues. The germline CDR1 and CDR2 sequences are MNHNY and SVGAGI (reference sequence). The CDR3, as DNA: TGTGCCACCAAGCCGGGACAAAGAAACACAGATACGCAGTATTTT. Translated: CATKPGQRNTDTQYF.

In this sample, this clonotype turned up a few times. The J gene is TRBJ1-2, the V gene TRBV6-6, with 7 positions matching TRBD1. V shed 2 bases, J shed 5 bases, and the junction held 2 bases outside the gene matches. Germline V gives CDR1 MNHNY, CDR2 SVGAGI (reference sequence). CDR3 length: 13 residues. CDR3 in amino acids: CASSYDREYGYTF. In nucleotides, the CDR3 is TGTGCCAGCAGTTACGACAGGGAGTATGGCTACACCTTC.

The CDR3 DNA reads as TGTGCCAGCAGCTCTCCTGTTGGGGGACAGACCCAAGAGACCCAGTACTTC. Its protein is CASSSPVGGQTQETQYF. The chain has TRBV5-6 and TRBJ2-5, with 7 bases identical to TRBD1. V trimming: 3 bases; J trimming: 1 base; junction bases outside the gene matches: 12. Per germline, CDR1 SGHDT and CDR2 YYEEEE. There are 17 residues in the CDR3. Supplemented by reference TRBV5-6 and TRBJ2-5, the full variable domain reads DAGVTQSPTHLIKTRGQQVTLRCSPKSGHDTVSWYQQALGQGPQFIFQYYEEEERQRGNFPDRFSGHQFPNYSSELNVNALLLGDSALYLCASSSPVGGQTQETQYFGPGTRLLVL.

V gene TRBV29-1 combines with J gene TRBJ2-1; 7 bases agree with TRBD1. CDR1 SQVTM and CDR2 ANQGSEA come from the germline V gene. This CDR3 spans 14 amino acids. V trimming: 6 bases; J trimming: 5 bases; junction bases outside the gene matches: 10. The CDR3 protein is CSVFDRVKNNEQFF. As DNA, the CDR3 is TGCAGCGTCTTCGACAGGGTGAAGAACAATGAGCAGTTCTTC.